The present TCR beta chain was sequenced within a study of human thymus T cells. General study findings and limits: Among thymic and blood repertoires, usage of V and J genes appeared biased.

For this clone: Its specificity is not known.

Using immunoSEQ multiplex PCR, the repertoire was profiled, and TCRdb retains in-frame clones only, with some absent. The table records around 45,000 clones, roughly 94% of them present only once. Germline V CDR1 and CDR2: SGHVS, FNYEAQ. V lost 1 base and J 8 bases, leaving 12 bases between the germline ends. The CDR3 sequence is 14 residues long. The rearrangement links TRBV7-6 to TRBJ2-4; D is possibly TRBD2 (6 bases). This clonotype was obtained from a girl under three years old with a congenital heart defect but otherwise immunologically healthy. The material sequenced was blood. CDR3 in amino acids: CASSLGRDWDIQYF. The DNA for the CDR3 is TGTGCCAGCAGCTTAGGGAGGGATTGGGACATTCAGTACTTC.